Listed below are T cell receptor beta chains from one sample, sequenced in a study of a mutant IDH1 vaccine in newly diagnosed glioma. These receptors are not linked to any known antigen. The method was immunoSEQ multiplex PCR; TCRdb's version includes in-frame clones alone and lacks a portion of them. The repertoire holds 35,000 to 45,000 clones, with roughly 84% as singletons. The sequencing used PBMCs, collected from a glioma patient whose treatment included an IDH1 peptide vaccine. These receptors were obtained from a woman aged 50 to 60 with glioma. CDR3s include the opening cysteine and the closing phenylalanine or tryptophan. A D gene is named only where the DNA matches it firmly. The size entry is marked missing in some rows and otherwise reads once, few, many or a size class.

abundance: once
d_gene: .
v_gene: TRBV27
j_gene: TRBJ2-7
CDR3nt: TGTGCCAGCAGTCCTGGCGGCCTACCTCTTACCGAGCAGTACTTC
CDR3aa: CASSPGGLPLTEQYF

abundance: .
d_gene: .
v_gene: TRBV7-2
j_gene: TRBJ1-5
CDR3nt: TGTGCCAGCAGCTCTGGAGGCCGGGGTCAGCCCCAGCATTTT
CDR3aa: CASSSGGRGQPQHF

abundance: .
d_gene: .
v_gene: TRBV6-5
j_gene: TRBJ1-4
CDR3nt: TGTGCCAGCAGCCAGGGTGGGACTAATGAAAAACTGTTTTTT
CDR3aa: CASSQGGTNEKLFF

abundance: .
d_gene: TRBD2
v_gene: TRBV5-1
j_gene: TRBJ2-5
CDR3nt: TGCGCCAGCAGCTTCGGGACTAGCGGAAAAGAGACCCAGTACTTC
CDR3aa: CASSFGTSGKETQYF

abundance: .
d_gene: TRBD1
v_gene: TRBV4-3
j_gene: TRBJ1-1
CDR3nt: TGCGCCAGCAGCCAAGCCTTGACAGGGCGAAGGGAAGCTTTCTTT
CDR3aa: CASSQALTGRREAFF

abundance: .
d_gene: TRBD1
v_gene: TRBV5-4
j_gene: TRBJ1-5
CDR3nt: TGTGCCAGCAGCAAATCAGGGGGCATCAATCAGCCCCAGCATTTT
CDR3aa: CASSKSGGINQPQHF

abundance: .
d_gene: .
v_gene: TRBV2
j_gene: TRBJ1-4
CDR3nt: TGTGCCAGCAGTGCTCAGGATCTTAATGAAAAACTGTTTTTT
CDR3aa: CASSAQDLNEKLFF

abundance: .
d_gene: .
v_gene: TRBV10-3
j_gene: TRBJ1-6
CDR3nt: TGTGCCGTTACCCCGGGACCTTCGGATTCACCCCTCCACTTT
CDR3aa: CAVTPGPSDSPLHF

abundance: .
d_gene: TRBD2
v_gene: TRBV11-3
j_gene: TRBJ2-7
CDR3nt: TGTGCCAGCAGCTTAGATGGCTTGAGGCGGGGGGGCGCTTACGAGCAGTACTTC
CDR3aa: CASSLDGLRRGGAYEQYF

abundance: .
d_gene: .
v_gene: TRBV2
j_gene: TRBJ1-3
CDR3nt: TGTGCCAGCAGCCCCGAATTATCTACTCCAAACACCATATATTTT
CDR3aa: CASSPELSTPNTIYF

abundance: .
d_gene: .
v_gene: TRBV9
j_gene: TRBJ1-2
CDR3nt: TGTGCCAGCAGCGTAGGCAGTTTTGACAGGAAAGGCTACACCTTC
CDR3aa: CASSVGSFDRKGYTF

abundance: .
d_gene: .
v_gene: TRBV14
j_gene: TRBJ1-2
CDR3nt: TGTGCCAGCAGCCGGGACGGAAACTATGGCTACACCTTC
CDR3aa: CASSRDGNYGYTF

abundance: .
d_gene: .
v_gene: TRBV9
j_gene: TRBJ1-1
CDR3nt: TGTGCCAGCACCCCCGATTGGGGGAGTTGGGACACTGAAGCTTTCTTT
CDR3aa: CASTPDWGSWDTEAFF

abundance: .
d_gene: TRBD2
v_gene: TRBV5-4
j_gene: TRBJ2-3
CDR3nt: TGTGCCAGCAAAGCGGGGAACACAGATACGCAGTATTTT
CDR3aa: CASKAGNTDTQYF

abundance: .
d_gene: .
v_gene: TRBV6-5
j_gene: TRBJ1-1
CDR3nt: TGTGCCAGCAGGCGAGAACGGACTGTGAACACTGAAGCTTTCTTT
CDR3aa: CASRRERTVNTEAFF

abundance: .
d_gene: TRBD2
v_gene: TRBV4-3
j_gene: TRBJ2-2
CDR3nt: TGCGCCAGCAGCCAAGAGGTCCTAGCGGGGCGGGTCGGGGAGCTGTTTTTT
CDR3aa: CASSQEVLAGRVGELFF

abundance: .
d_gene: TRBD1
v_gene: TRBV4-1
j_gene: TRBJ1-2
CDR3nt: TGCGCCAGCAGCCCACAGGGGAACTATGGCTACACCTTC
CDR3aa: CASSPQGNYGYTF

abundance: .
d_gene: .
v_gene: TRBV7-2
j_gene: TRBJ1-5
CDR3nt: TGTGCCAGCAGCCGAGGGGTAAGCAATCAGCCCCAGCATTTT
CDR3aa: CASSRGVSNQPQHF

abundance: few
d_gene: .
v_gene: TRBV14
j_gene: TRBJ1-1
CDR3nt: TGTGCCAGCAGCTCTAACAGGGTGAACACTGAAGCTTTCTTT
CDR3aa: CASSSNRVNTEAFF

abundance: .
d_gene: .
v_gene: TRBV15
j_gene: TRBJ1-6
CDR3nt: TGTGCCACCAGCAGAGGTCCTGCGCAGATTAATTCACCCCTCCACTTT
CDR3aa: CATSRGPAQINSPLHF

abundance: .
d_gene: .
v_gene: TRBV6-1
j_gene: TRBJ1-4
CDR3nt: TGTGCCAGCATCCACGACGGAAATAATGAAAAACTGTTTTTT
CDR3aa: CASIHDGNNEKLFF

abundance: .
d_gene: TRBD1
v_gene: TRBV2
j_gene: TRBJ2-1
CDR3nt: TGTGCCAGCAGTCGGAGCGGGACAGGGTGGAATGAGCAGTTCTTC
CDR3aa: CASSRSGTGWNEQFF

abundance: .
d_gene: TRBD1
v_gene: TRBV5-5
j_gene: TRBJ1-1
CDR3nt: TGTGCCAGCAGCTGGGGAGGGGGCGCCTCGTATGAAGCTTTCTTT
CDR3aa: CASSWGGGASYEAFF

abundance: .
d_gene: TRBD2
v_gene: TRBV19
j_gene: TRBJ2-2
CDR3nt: TGTGCCAGTGGGACTAGCCCCGGGGAGCTGTTTTTT
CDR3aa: CASGTSPGELFF

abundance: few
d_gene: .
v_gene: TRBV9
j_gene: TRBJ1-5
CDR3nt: TGTGCCAGCAGCCTAGGCACGTTGGCAAATCAGCCCCAGCATTTT
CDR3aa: CASSLGTLANQPQHF

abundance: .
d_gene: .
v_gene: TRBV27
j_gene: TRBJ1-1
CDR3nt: TGTGCCAGCAGTGAGAGATTCCGGGGTACTGAAGCTTTCTTT
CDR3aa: CASSERFRGTEAFF

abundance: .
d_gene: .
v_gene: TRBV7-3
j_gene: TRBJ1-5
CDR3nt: TGTGCCAGCAGCTTACTGGGGGGCCTCAATCAGCCCCAGCATTTT
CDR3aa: CASSLLGGLNQPQHF

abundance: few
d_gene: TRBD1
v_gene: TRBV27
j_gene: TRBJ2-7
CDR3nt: TGTGCCAGCAGTTTTGCACAGGGGCAATACGAGCAGTACTTC
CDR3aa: CASSFAQGQYEQYF

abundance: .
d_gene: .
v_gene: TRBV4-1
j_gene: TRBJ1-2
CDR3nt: TGCGCCAGCAGCCAAGATAATGGCTACACCTTC
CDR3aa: CASSQDNGYTF

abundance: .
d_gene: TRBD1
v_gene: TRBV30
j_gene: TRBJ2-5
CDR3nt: TGTGCCTGGAGCCGGGACAGGGCCTGGGAGACCCAGTACTTC
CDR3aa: CAWSRDRAWETQYF

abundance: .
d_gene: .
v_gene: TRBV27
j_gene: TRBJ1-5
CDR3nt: TGTGCCAGCAGTTTGAGATTTAAGGGAATAGGGAGCAATCAGCCCCAGCATTTT
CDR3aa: CASSLRFKGIGSNQPQHF

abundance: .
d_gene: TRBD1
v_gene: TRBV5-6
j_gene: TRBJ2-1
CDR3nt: TGTGCCAGCAGCCCTTACGGGACAGGGGACGGGGTAGGGCAGTTCTTC
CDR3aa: CASSPYGTGDGVGQFF

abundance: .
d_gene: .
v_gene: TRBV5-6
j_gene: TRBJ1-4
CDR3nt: TGTGCCAGCAGCTTGGCGGCGGGAAAACTGTTTTTT
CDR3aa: CASSLAAGKLFF

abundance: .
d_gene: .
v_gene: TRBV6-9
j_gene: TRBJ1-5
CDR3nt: TGTGCCACCCACCGGCGGCCTAGCAATCAGCCCCAGCATTTT
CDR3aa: CATHRRPSNQPQHF

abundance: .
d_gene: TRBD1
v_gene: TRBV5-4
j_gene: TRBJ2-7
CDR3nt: TGTGCCAGCAGCCAAGGACAGGACCACGAGCAGTACTTC
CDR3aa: CASSQGQDHEQYF

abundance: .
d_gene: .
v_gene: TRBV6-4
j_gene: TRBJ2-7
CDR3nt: TGTGCCAGCAGTGACTCGGTCGGTGGCCTCTACGAGCAGTACTTC
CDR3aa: CASSDSVGGLYEQYF

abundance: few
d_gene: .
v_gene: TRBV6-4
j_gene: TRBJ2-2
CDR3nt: TGTGCCAGCAGTGACTCCGGGGTTAGCGAAATCGGGGAGCTGTTTTTT
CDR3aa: CASSDSGVSEIGELFF

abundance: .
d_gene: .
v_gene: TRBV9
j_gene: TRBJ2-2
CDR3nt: TGTGCCAGTAGCGGATACACCGGGGAGCTGTTTTTT
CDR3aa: CASSGYTGELFF

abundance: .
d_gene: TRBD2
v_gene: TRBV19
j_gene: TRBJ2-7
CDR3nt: TGTGCCAGTAGTTATAGCGGGGGATCCTACGAGCAGTACTTC
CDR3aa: CASSYSGGSYEQYF

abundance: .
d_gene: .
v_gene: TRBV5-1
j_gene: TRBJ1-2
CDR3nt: TGCGCCAGCAGCGGTGACAGCTATGGCTACACCTTC
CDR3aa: CASSGDSYGYTF

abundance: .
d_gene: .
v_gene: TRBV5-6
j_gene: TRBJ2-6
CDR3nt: TGTGCCAGCAGCCGGGGGACCGGGGCCAACGTCCTGACTTTC
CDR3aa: CASSRGTGANVLTF

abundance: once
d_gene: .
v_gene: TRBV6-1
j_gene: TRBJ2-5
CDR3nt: TGTGCCAGCAGTGAAAGGACTCCGTCGGTTGTGACCCAGTACTTC
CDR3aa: CASSERTPSVVTQYF

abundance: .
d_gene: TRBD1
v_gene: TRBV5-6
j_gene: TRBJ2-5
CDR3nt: TGTGCCAGCAGCATCGGGACAGGCCAAGAGACCCAGTACTTC
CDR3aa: CASSIGTGQETQYF

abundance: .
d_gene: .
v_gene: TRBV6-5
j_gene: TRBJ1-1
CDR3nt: TGTGCCAGCATCCTCGGGATCCAGGGGACTGAAGCTTTCTTT
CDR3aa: CASILGIQGTEAFF

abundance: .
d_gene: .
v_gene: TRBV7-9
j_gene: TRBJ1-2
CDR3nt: TGTGCCAGCAGCTTAGAGGGTAGCCGTGGCTACACCTTC
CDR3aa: CASSLEGSRGYTF

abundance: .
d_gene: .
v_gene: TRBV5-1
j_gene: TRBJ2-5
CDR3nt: TGCGCCAGCGGAGGGGGGGACCAAGAGACCCAGTACTTC
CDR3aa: CASGGGDQETQYF

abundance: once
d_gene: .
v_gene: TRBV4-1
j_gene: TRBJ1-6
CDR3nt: TGCGCCAGCAGCCCCGGCCCGATCCCCACCTATAATTCACCCCTCCACTTT
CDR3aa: CASSPGPIPTYNSPLHF